The clone carrying this T cell receptor beta chain was observed at least ten times. Its target is not known. These data are taken from a study of blood T cells in healthy people across ages. Study-level results: Whereas aged donors had fewer naive CD4+ cells, long-lived donors had more of them and higher diversity. Not knowing donor CMV status may have confounded expanded clonotype changes.

It was with a sample-barcoded 5' primer and a J-beta primer mix that a second PCR of about 6 to 12 cycles was run. A template-switch adaptor with 12 random nucleotides tagged each cDNA molecule. TCRdb redid the calling of the 5' RACE reads with MiXCR, one entry per CDR3 protein. The data hold about 930,000 distinct CDR3 sequences, with almost 30% observed a single time. Trimming took off 6 bases at V and 0 bases at J, with 9 bases between the two ends. Germline-derived CDR1 and CDR2 are MNHEY and SVGEGT. The CDR3 runs to 13 residues. These same records also appear under a second study, on T cells of mothers and their children. Per that paper: The donor cohort consisted of three healthy Caucasian mothers and their six children.

The chain couples TRBV6-2 or TRBV6-3 to TRBJ2-7; D not resolved. Sequenced material: blood. This receptor was taken from a woman aged 40 to 49 in good health. The CDR3 spells CASRLTSSYEQYF. CDR3 bases: TGTGCCAGCAGACTGACGAGCTCCTACGAGCAGTACTTC.